This T cell receptor (beta chain) was observed in a study of radiotherapy plus CTLA-4 blockade in lung cancer. Study details: Objective responses were seen in 18% of patients, disease control in 25% to 35%.

Trimming removed 0 bases from V and 0 bases from J, with 13 bases in between. Germline V gene data show CDR1 as SGHDT and CDR2 as YYEEEE. The CDR3 runs to 17 residues. Data came from immunoSEQ multiplex PCR; TCRdb stores just in-frame clones and leaves some out. The sample has about 15,000 clones, around three quarters seen once. Focal radiation was given together with CTLA-4 blockade (ipilimumab) to patients with chemo-refractory metastatic non-small-cell lung cancer. This TCR derives from a human donor with non-small cell lung cancer whose response to radiotherapy plus ipilimumab could not be evaluated. The chain carries TRBV5-6 and TRBJ2-4; unclear D gene. This sample comprised peripheral blood, obtained from a patient treated with radiotherapy plus ipilimumab. The chain's CDR3 is CASSLGSWLIAKNIQYF. CDR3 bases: TGTGCCAGCAGCTTGGGGAGCTGGTTAATAGCCAAAAACATTCAGTACTTC.